This T cell receptor beta chain emerged from a study of beta chain features in type 1 diabetes. This clone has just a few counts. The antigen remains undetermined. Every single donor gave one heparinised blood draw, and these averaged about 100 mL. This CDR3 is 14 amino acids long. Trimming removed 4 bases at V and 2 bases at J, with 6 bases between. CDR1 and CDR2 from the germline V gene are SNHLY and FYNNEI. Study-level results: Significant though moderate, a shortening of TCRB CDR3s appeared in all four CD4+ subsets of Type 1 diabetes patients. The naive, central memory and Treg TCRB repertoires showed an apparent similarity that was greater among patients than among healthy donors. In cDNA sequencing, cells with high TCR expression could be over-represented.

As every portion of the isolated RNA was reverse transcribed, the sequencing read expressed TCRB transcripts. The assay was immunoSEQ multiplex PCR, and TCRdb's table has in-frame clones only and misses some. The top ten clones hold 0.5% to 0.55% of a sample with about 190,000 clones, 7.5% to 8.5% of them seen once. This clonotype was sampled from a man younger than 30 with type 1 diabetes. Specimen: central memory CD4+ T cells from blood. J is TRBJ2-6 and V is TRBV2; D is unresolved. The CDR3 region has the DNA TGTGCCAGCAGTGCGTTAACTGGGGCCAACGTCCTGACTTTC. Protein sequence: CASSALTGANVLTF.